This T cell receptor beta chain was obtained from a study of shared clonotypes between healthy human individuals. The V gene lost 0 bases and the J gene lost 6 bases, with 10 bases spanning the gap. Germline V gene data show CDR1 as KGHSH and CDR2 as LQKENI. The CDR3 sequence is 14 residues long. TCRdb's copy holds only in-frame clones and misses some; the assay was immunoSEQ multiplex PCR. The data contain 2 million to 2.5 million clones, 85% to 95% of them singletons. Material for sequencing was naive CD4+ T cells from PBMCs. Sample subset: CD45RA+ positively selected. V and J are TRBV18 and TRBJ2-3; D unclear. This TCR was sampled from a man in his late teens or twenties in good health. Some clones in this sample may be carry-over from other donors' samples. The CDR3 DNA sequence: TGTGCCAGCTCACCACCGGCCGCAAGCGATACGCAGTATTTT. Amino acid sequence: CASSPPAASDTQYF. The entire variable domain, with the rest obtained from reference TRBV18 and TRBJ2-3, is as follows: NAGVMQNPRHLVRRRGQEARLRCSPMKGHSHVYWYRQLPEEGLKFMVYLQKENIIDESGMPKERFSAEFPKEGPSILRIQQVVRGDSAAYFCASSPPAASDTQYFGPGTRLTVL.